One sample yielded the 17 T cell receptor beta chains listed below, sequenced in a study of cytomegalovirus exposure and HLA in healthy donors. Libraries were prepared by immunoSEQ multiplex PCR; TCRdb keeps only in-frame clonotypes and omits some of them. The sample includes roughly 330,000 clones, roughly 87% seen only once; the top ten take over 1%. The sequencing input was PBMCs. The receptors derive from a woman aged 25 to 39 in good health and CMV-seropositive.

The rearrangement joins TRBV6-6 to TRBJ2-7; D ambiguous. Germline CDR1 and CDR2: MNHNY and SVGAGI (reference sequence). This CDR3 has 11 amino acids. Trimming took 6 bases from V and 7 from J, leaving 10 bases between them. The chain's CDR3 is CASSTPGEQYF. CDR3 DNA: TGTGCCAGCAGCACTCCGGGTGAGCAGTACTTC.

As concerns this clone: Relative to the germline gene, one junction end is altered; a read error may explain this. Within the sample, other DNA sequences also encode this same CDR3. The V and J genes are TRBV27 and TRBJ2-2, with D hard to call. Germline loops: CDR1 MNHEY, CDR2 SMNVEV (reference sequence). The CDR3 is made up of 15 amino acids. DNA of the CDR3: TGTGCCAGCAGTCTATCCGGTGGGGACACCGGGGAGCTGTTTTTT. Translating gives CASSLSGGDTGELFF.

This clone appeared once. The gene calls are TRBV27 and TRBJ1-1, with a weak D call TRBD1 (5 bases). This CDR3 is 13 amino acids long. Trimming shortened V by 11 bases and J by 6 bases, and 19 bases separated the two germline ends. Germline CDR1 and CDR2: MNHEY and SMNVEV (reference sequence). As DNA, the CDR3 is TGTGCCGTCTCTACGGGGTGGGGGTCTGAAGCTTTCTTT. Amino acid sequence: CAVSTGWGSEAFF.

This sequence joins TRBV7-9 and TRBJ2-3; TRBD2 might be the D (6 bases). Germline V gives CDR1 SEHNR, CDR2 FQNEAQ (reference sequence). V lost 4 bases and J lost 1, with 9 bases in between. This CDR3 spans 14 amino acids. The CDR3 sequence is CASSSERGTDTQYF. CDR3 DNA sequence: TGTGCCAGCAGCTCTGAGCGGGGCACAGATACGCAGTATTTT.

V is TRBV4-2 and J is TRBJ2-1; tentatively, D is TRBD1 or TRBD2 (6 bases each). The V end was cut by 0 bases, the J end by 6 bases, with 12 bases between. The germline gives CDR1 LGHNA, CDR2 YNFKEQ. The CDR3 runs 15 residues. This CDR3 is CASSQERGGLNEQFF. The CDR3 DNA sequence: TGTGCCAGCAGCCAAGAAAGAGGGGGGCTCAATGAGCAGTTCTTC.

In DNA form, the CDR3 reads TGTGCCTTGGACCTTCTGTTAACACCTCAAGAGACCCAGTACTTC. It yields the protein CALDLLLTPQETQYF. The V gene is TRBV30, the J gene TRBJ2-5, with unresolved D. CDR1 is GTSNPN, CDR2 SVGIG, per germline (reference sequence). Between the trimmed V and J ends, which lost 7 bases and 2 bases, there was a span of 20 bases. This CDR3 is built from 15 residues. The full variable domain, in which reference TRBV30 and TRBJ2-5 provide the parts outside the CDR3, is SQTIHQWPATLVQPVGSPLSLECTVEGTSNPNLYWYRQAAGRGLQLLFYSVGIGQISSEVPQNLSASRPQDRQFILSSKKLLLSDSGFYLCALDLLLTPQETQYFGPGTRLLVL.

The rearrangement joins TRBV28 to TRBJ2-7; no clear D gene. V lost 4 bases to trimming and J lost 6 bases, with 19 bases between them. The CDR3 totals 15 residues. The germline V gene has CDR1 MDHEN and CDR2 SYDVKM. CDR3 residues: CASSSRTVFPLEQYF. The CDR3 region has the DNA TGTGCCAGCAGTTCAAGGACCGTCTTCCCTCTCGAGCAGTACTTC.

The chain carries TRBV2 and TRBJ2-7, with TRBD1 matching over 9 bases. With V trimmed by 8 bases and J by 4 bases, 6 bases remained unmatched. The CDR3 length is 13 residues. Germline V lookup: CDR1 SNHLY, CDR2 FYNNEI. The CDR3 sequence: CASQGQGLYEQYF. Written as DNA, the CDR3 is TGTGCCAGCCAGGGACAGGGACTTTACGAGCAGTACTTC.

Here the CDR3 DNA reads TGTGCCAGCAGCTTACGTGGAAAGCTAACCGAAAAACTGTTTTTT. Translation: CASSLRGKLTEKLFF. The rearrangement joins TRBV7-2 to TRBJ1-4; D gene unclear. Germline V CDR1 and CDR2: SGHTA, FQGNSA. The CDR3 is made up of 15 amino acids. The V end lost 2 bases, the J end lost 8 bases, and 15 bases lay between the germline ends.

Turning to this clone: The same CDR3 is also encoded by other DNA sequences in this sample. The gene calls are TRBV5-1 and TRBJ1-2; D perhaps matches TRBD1 (5 bases). V dropped 5 bases and J dropped 3 bases, with 11 bases sitting between them. CDR1 and CDR2 from the germline V gene are SGHRS and YFSETQ. The CDR3 runs 13 residues. The CDR3 DNA reads TGCGCCAGCAGTCGGGACCGCGACTATGGCTACACCTTC. Translating it yields CASSRDRDYGYTF. The whole variable domain, filled in from reference TRBV5-1 and TRBJ1-2, reads KAGVTQTPRYLIKTRGQQVTLSCSPISGHRSVSWYQQTPGQGLQFLFEYFSETQRNKGNFPGRFSGRQFSNSRSEMNVSTLELGDSALYLCASSRDRDYGYTFGSGTRLTVV.

The rearrangement links TRBV6-1 to TRBJ1-1; D call uncertain. V was cut by 6 bases and J by 1 base, with 9 bases left in between. Germline CDR1 and CDR2: MNHNS and SASEGT. The CDR3 is made up of 13 amino acids. This chain's CDR3 is CASRRGANTEAFF. CDR3 bases: TGTGCCAGCAGGCGGGGAGCGAACACTGAAGCTTTCTTT.

The chain couples TRBV6-1 to TRBJ2-1, with D uncertain. Germline lookup yields CDR1 MNHNS and CDR2 SASEGT. Trimming left V 8 bases short and J 5 bases short, with 7 bases between. The CDR3 covers 11 residues. The CDR3 reads CASPVHNEQFF. The CDR3 nucleotides read TGTGCCAGCCCAGTGCACAATGAGCAGTTCTTC.

V gene TRBV11-2 combines with J gene TRBJ2-5; D is uncertain. Germline V gives CDR1 SGHAT, CDR2 FQNNGV. The CDR3 is made up of 11 amino acids. The ends were cut back, 5 bases at V and 4 bases at J, with 5 bases in the middle. This chain's CDR3 is CASSETETQYF. The CDR3 nucleotides read TGTGCCAGCAGCGAAACAGAGACCCAGTACTTC.

The chain joins TRBV6-5 to TRBJ1-1; no firm D call. The germline V and J ends were trimmed by 2 bases and 6 bases, with 10 bases remaining between them. This CDR3 has 13 residues. Per the germline V gene, CDR1 is MNHEY and CDR2 is SVGAGI. CDR3 in DNA: TGTGCCAGCAGTTACGACCCGCAATCTGAAGCTTTCTTT. Protein product: CASSYDPQSEAFF.

The V and J genes are TRBV5-1 and TRBJ2-6, with D uncertain. Germline CDR1 and CDR2: SGHRS and YFSETQ. The CDR3 sequence is 15 residues long. With 1 base removed from V and 4 bases from J, the gap between germline ends came to 9 bases. CDR3 loop: CASSLTVAGANVLTF. The CDR3 DNA sequence: TGCGCCAGCAGCTTGACAGTAGCCGGGGCCAACGTCCTGACTTTC.

In this sample, this clone turned up a few times. The rearrangement uses TRBV7-9 and TRBJ2-2; 10 nucleotides match TRBD1. This CDR3 region has 18 residues. Trimming removed 2 bases from V and 5 bases from J; junction bases left unmatched: 11. From germline, CDR1 is SEHNR and CDR2 FQNEAQ (reference sequence). CDR3 in DNA: TGTGCCAGCAGCTTACTTGATCTTAGGACAGGGGGGACCGGGGAGCTGTTTTTT. As protein: CASSLLDLRTGGTGELFF.

The J gene is TRBJ2-3, the V gene TRBV14; D is undetermined. Germline CDR1 and CDR2: SGHDN and FVKESK. V was shortened by 0 bases and J by 2 bases, with 12 bases between the two germline ends. There are 16 residues in the CDR3. This CDR3 is CASSQDRITHTDTQYF. CDR3 nucleotide sequence: TGTGCCAGCAGCCAAGATAGGATCACCCACACAGATACGCAGTATTTT.